The 21 T cell receptor beta chains listed next were all sequenced from one sample in a study of blood T cell repertoires in COVID-19. Here immunoSEQ multiplex PCR was the method, and the copy in TCRdb shows in-frame clones only, minus some. The sample yields about 90,000 clones, more than 75% seen once. Sequenced material: peripheral blood. Receptors originate from a man between 65 and 80 years old with acute or convalescent COVID-19.

The rearrangement joins TRBV7-6 to TRBJ2-3, with a weak D call TRBD1 (5 bases). Germline CDR1 and CDR2: SGHVS and FNYEAQ. V was clipped by 0 bases and J by 0 bases, with 10 bases between them. The CDR3 is made up of 16 amino acids. The CDR3 coding sequence is TGTGCCAGCAGCTTAGCACGGGCAGGGAGCACAGATACGCAGTATTTT. It is translated as CASSLARAGSTDTQYF.

The V call is TRBV6-6, the J call TRBJ1-2; D is unclear. The CDR3 sequence is 13 residues long. V gave up 4 bases and J gave up 3 bases, with 9 bases separating them. Germline V gives CDR1 MNHNY, CDR2 SVGAGI (reference sequence). Written as DNA, the CDR3 is TGTGCCAGCAGTTCCGACACCGACTATGGCTACACCTTC. Translated, it gives CASSSDTDYGYTF.

This clone was found once. The genes are TRBV6-5 and TRBJ1-2, with D unresolved. V lost 6 bases and J 6 bases, leaving 20 bases between the germline ends. The length of the CDR3 is 15 residues. Germline assignment: CDR1 MNHEY and CDR2 SVGAGI. CDR3: CASSTVRGRGNGYTF. In DNA, the CDR3 is TGTGCCAGCAGCACGGTGAGAGGGCGAGGGAATGGCTACACCTTC.

The chain is built from TRBV6-6 and TRBJ1-3; D perhaps matches TRBD1 (5 bases). CDR1 is MNHNY, CDR2 SVGAGI, per germline (reference sequence). The CDR3 is made up of 14 amino acids. V lost 6 bases, J lost 4 bases, and 13 bases lay in between. The CDR3 sequence is CASRPGGMGNTIYF. In DNA form, the CDR3 reads TGTGCCAGCAGGCCCGGGGGAATGGGAAACACCATATATTTT.

The rearrangement uses TRBV28 and TRBJ1-4, with D uncertain. Germline V gene sequence: CDR1 MDHEN, CDR2 SYDVKM. CDR3 length equals 14 residues. Trimming shortened V by 2 bases and J by 5 bases, and 9 bases separated the two germline ends. The CDR3 bases are TGTGCCAGCAGTTTAGGGCAGCTGAATGAAAAACTGTTTTTT. Amino acid sequence: CASSLGQLNEKLFF.

CDR3: CASSLKGSIITYEQYF. The CDR3 DNA reads TGCGCCAGCAGCTTGAAGGGGTCTATTATAACCTACGAGCAGTACTTC. V and J are TRBV5-1 and TRBJ2-7; weak D call: TRBD1 (5 bases). CDR3 length equals 16 residues. Trimming stripped 1 base from V and 2 bases from J, with 16 bases between. Germline V gives CDR1 SGHRS, CDR2 YFSETQ.

This chain links TRBV6-4 with TRBJ1-1; D ambiguous. Trimming stripped 4 bases from V and 2 bases from J, with 8 bases between. Germline V gene lookup returns CDR1 MRHNA and CDR2 SNTAGT. The CDR3 runs to 13 residues. CDR3: CASSVGSNTEAFF. DNA for the CDR3: TGTGCCAGCAGTGTCGGGAGTAACACTGAAGCTTTCTTT.

This chain connects TRBV5-1 to TRBJ1-1; 9 bases are a match to TRBD1. The CDR3 runs 17 residues. The junction had 13 bases not matched to a gene; V was cut back by 4 bases and J by 3 bases. CDR1 and CDR2 from the germline V gene are SGHRS and YFSETQ. The chain's CDR3 is CASSPVRDRVRDTEAFF. The CDR3, as DNA: TGCGCCAGCAGCCCCGTTAGGGACAGGGTTAGGGACACTGAAGCTTTCTTT.

The V and J genes are TRBV10-2 and TRBJ2-5; 8 bases are shared with TRBD1. Per germline, CDR1 WSHSY and CDR2 SAAADI. CDR3 length: 15 residues. V dropped 5 bases and J dropped 2; count of bases not matched to a gene: 7. Written as DNA, the CDR3 is TGCGCCAGCAGTTACGACAGGGGCCTTCAAGAGACCCAGTACTTC. Protein sequence: CASSYDRGLQETQYF.

The chain employs TRBV18 and TRBJ2-6; D uncertain. The CDR3 spans 17 residues. The ends were cut back, 0 bases at V and 9 bases at J, with 18 bases in the middle. The germline gives CDR1 KGHSH, CDR2 LQKENI. The CDR3 region has the DNA TGTGCCAGCTCACCACCGAACTCTCGGCCCACGGGCAACGTCCTGACTTTC. This sequence encodes CASSPPNSRPTGNVLTF.

This chain uses TRBV11-2 with TRBJ2-7; the match to TRBD1 covers 10 bases. The CDR3 loop spans 14 amino acids. The germline V gene has CDR1 SGHAT and CDR2 FQNNGV. V shed 3 bases and J 6 bases; nucleotides not matched to a gene: 5. As DNA, the CDR3 is TGTGCCAGCAGCTTGGGACAGGGGAGGTGCGAGCAGTACGTC. Protein: CASSLGQGRCEQYV.

CDR3 DNA: TGTGCCATCAGTGAGACAGCTTTCTATAATTCACCCCTCCACTTT. As protein: CAISETAFYNSPLHF. The V call is TRBV10-3, the J call TRBJ1-6; no definite D call. The V gene lost 2 bases and the J gene lost 3 bases, with 8 bases spanning the gap. This CDR3 has 15 amino acids. Germline CDR1 and CDR2: ENHRY and SYGVKD.

A few counts support this clone. The chain employs TRBV11-2 and TRBJ1-2; no definite D call. This CDR3 region has 13 residues. In germline, CDR1 is SGHAT, CDR2 FQNNGV. Trimming left V 0 bases short and J 5 bases short, with 7 bases between. CDR3: CASSLDLVYGYTF. The CDR3 region has the DNA TGTGCCAGCAGCTTAGATCTAGTGTATGGCTACACCTTC.

The gene calls are TRBV30 and TRBJ1-4, with D unclear. Trimming left V 0 bases short and J 7 bases short, with 15 bases between. This CDR3 region has 15 residues. Germline V lookup: CDR1 GTSNPN, CDR2 SVGIG (reference sequence). The CDR3 sequence: CAWSVQSGGGEKLFF. The CDR3 coding sequence is TGTGCCTGGAGTGTACAATCGGGCGGAGGTGAAAAACTGTTTTTT.

This sequence joins TRBV5-6 and TRBJ1-3; TRBD1 aligns across 10 bases. V trimming: 3 bases; J trimming: 0 bases; junction bases outside the gene matches: 9. The germline gives CDR1 SGHDT, CDR2 YYEEEE. The CDR3 sequence is 18 residues long. The CDR3 sequence: CASSSGTGARYSGNTIYF. The CDR3 DNA reads as TGTGCCAGCAGCTCCGGGACAGGGGCGCGGTACTCTGGAAACACCATATATTTT.

This clone has more than one count but fewer than ten. The V gene is TRBV11-2, the J gene TRBJ2-3; a weak D match, TRBD2 (5 bases). CDR1 SGHAT and CDR2 FQNNGV come from the germline V gene. This CDR3 has 15 residues. V gave up 5 bases and J gave up 0 bases, with 12 bases separating them. CDR3: CASSPGIISTDTQYF. The CDR3 DNA follows: TGTGCCAGCAGCCCCGGGATTATCAGCACAGATACGCAGTATTTT.

The chain couples TRBV12-3 or TRBV12-4 to TRBJ1-2; possibly TRBD1 for D (5 bases). CDR3 size: 13 residues. V lost 6 bases to trimming and J lost 11 bases, with 19 bases between them. The CDR3 DNA reads as TGTGCCAGCAGCATGGGACTAATTGGAGGTTACACCTTC. This gives the protein CASSMGLIGGYTF.

The chain couples TRBV7-9 to TRBJ1-1; 10 bases fit TRBD1. The CDR3 is 15 amino acids. The V segment lost 5 bases and the J segment 2 bases; nucleotides outside the gene matches: 5. CDR1 and CDR2 (germline): SEHNR, FQNEAQ (reference sequence). The CDR3 coding sequence is TGTGCCAGCAGCCCCGGACAGGGGGTCAACACTGAAGCTTTCTTT. Protein: CASSPGQGVNTEAFF.

The genes are TRBV5-1 and TRBJ2-6; D not certain. Germline V gives CDR1 SGHRS, CDR2 YFSETQ. V shed 2 bases and J shed 0 bases, with 6 bases lying between them. The CDR3 spans 15 residues. The CDR3 sequence: CASSLTPSGANVLTF. The CDR3 region has the DNA TGCGCCAGCAGCTTAACACCCTCTGGGGCCAACGTCCTGACTTTC.

The rearrangement uses TRBV5-1 and TRBJ2-2; 9 bases line up with TRBD1. This CDR3 region has 15 residues. Germline CDR1 reads SGHRS; CDR2 reads YFSETQ. Trimming cost V 4 bases and J 8 bases; bases outside gene matches: 9. The DNA for the CDR3 is TGCGCCAGCAGCGTGAGGACAGGGGCGGAGGGGGAGCTGTTTTTT. This sequence encodes CASSVRTGAEGELFF. Supplemented by reference TRBV5-1 and TRBJ2-2, the full variable domain reads KAGVTQTPRYLIKTRGQQVTLSCSPISGHRSVSWYQQTPGQGLQFLFEYFSETQRNKGNFPGRFSGRQFSNSRSEMNVSTLELGDSALYLCASSVRTGAEGELFFGEGSRLTVL.

The gene calls are TRBV6-1 and TRBJ1-2, with D possibly TRBD1 on 5 matching bases. This CDR3 spans 13 amino acids. Germline lookup yields CDR1 MNHNS and CDR2 SASEGT. The germline V and J ends were trimmed by 2 bases and 7 bases, with 11 bases remaining between them. The CDR3 bases are TGTGCCAGCAGTGAAAGCAGGGTGGGTGGCTACACCTTC. Translation: CASSESRVGGYTF.